Following are 11 T cell receptor beta chains from one sample sequenced in a study of T cells in narcolepsy listed by TCRdb under 2018. What these receptors recognize is not known. Libraries were prepared through the immunoSEQ multiplex PCR assay. TCRdb obtained this table from immuneACCESS and retained in-frame rearrangements with V and J assigned. These tables miss some clones; where compared with another copy, unresolved V genes account for less than half of the shortfall, and the remainder is unexplained. The sample records about 2,500 clones, 26% of which are singletons. Together, the top ten hold about 4.6% of the sample. Sample: cultured CD4+ T cells from cerebrospinal fluid. These receptors came from a human donor with narcolepsy.

This clone was seen just once. An end of the junction differs from the germline gene, which may be a read error. The genes are TRBV5-1 and TRBJ2-7; either TRBD1 or TRBD2 may supply D (6 bases each). CDR1 and CDR2 (germline): SGHRS, YFSETQ. This CDR3 is built from 15 residues. The CDR3 nucleotides are TGTGCCAGCAGCTTGGAGGGGGGAAGCTCCTACGAGCAGTACTTC. It yields the protein CASSLEGGSSYEQYF.

The chain recombines TRBV6-5 with TRBJ1-6, with D unresolved. Trimming stripped 8 bases from V and 4 bases from J, with 6 bases between. Germline lookup yields CDR1 MNHEY and CDR2 SVGAGI. This CDR3 contains 12 residues. CDR3 DNA: TGTGCCAGCGCACCGTATAATTCACCCCTCCACTTT. Its protein product is CASAPYNSPLHF.

Remarks on this clone: Just one base apart from a much larger clone, this may be a read error. This sequence joins TRBV15 and TRBJ2-2; 7 nucleotides align to TRBD2. The CDR3 runs 14 residues. Germline V lookup: CDR1 LNHNV, CDR2 YYDKDF (reference sequence). Germline trimming cut 5 bases from V and 3 bases from J; bases unmatched to any gene: 3. The CDR3 bases are TGTGCCACCAGCTGGGGGGGGGACACCGGGGAGCTGTTTTTT. It is translated as CATSWGGDTGELFF.

This clone showed up just a few times. The chain recombines TRBV5-1 with TRBJ1-2; 8 bases are a match to TRBD1. V dropped 3 bases and J dropped 0; count of bases not matched to a gene: 4. The CDR3 has 15 residues. Germline V gene data show CDR1 as SGHRS and CDR2 as YFSETQ. This CDR3 is CASSSGQAPNYGYTF. CDR3 nucleotide sequence: TGCGCCAGCAGCTCGGGACAGGCTCCTAACTATGGCTACACCTTC.

In this sample, this clone is large. The V gene is TRBV4-2, the J gene TRBJ1-3; TRBD1 matches 9 bases. V lost 0 bases to trimming and J lost 7 bases; unmatched junction nucleotides: 7. This CDR3 region has 16 residues. CDR1 is LGHNA, CDR2 YNFKEQ, per germline. The CDR3 region is CASSQDPGQGENTIYF. The CDR3, as DNA: TGTGCCAGCAGCCAAGATCCGGGACAGGGTGAGAACACCATATATTTT.

The chain has TRBV2 and TRBJ2-5, with 14 bases matching TRBD2. This CDR3 comprises 16 residues. Germline loops: CDR1 SNHLY, CDR2 FYNNEI. V was pared by 4 bases and J by 10 bases, with 11 bases of the junction left unmatched. This CDR3 reads CASSAPGLAGVRVQYF. In DNA, the CDR3 is TGTGCCAGCAGTGCACCGGGACTAGCGGGGGTTCGGGTCCAGTACTTC.

By its share, this clone is large (0.1 to 1%). The chain couples TRBV5-6 to TRBJ1-4; no clear D. V was pared by 7 bases and J by 6 bases, with 19 bases between. The CDR3 has 15 residues. The V gene's germline CDR1 is SGHDT and CDR2 YYEEEE. CDR3 amino acids: CASHGQDVWDEKLFF. The CDR3 coding sequence is TGTGCCAGCCATGGGCAGGACGTATGGGATGAAAAACTGTTTTTT.

The V call is TRBV2, the J call TRBJ2-1; tentative D call: TRBD1 (6 bases). V was clipped by 7 bases and J by 1 base, with 11 bases between them. The CDR3 is 14 residues long. The germline CDR1 and CDR2 sequences are SNHLY and FYNNEI. The CDR3, as DNA: TGTGCCAGCACGTCGCAGGGGTCCTACAATGAGCAGTTCTTC. Its protein is CASTSQGSYNEQFF.

The gene calls are TRBV9 and TRBJ2-3; D might be TRBD1 (5 bases). V lost 2 bases and J 6 bases, leaving 22 bases between the germline ends. The CDR3 has 17 residues. Germline-derived CDR1 and CDR2 are SGDLS and YYNGEE. The CDR3, as DNA: TGTGCCAGCAGCGTCTCCAGGGTAATCAGCACATTGGATACGCAGTATTTT. Translated, it gives CASSVSRVISTLDTQYF.

By frequency in the sample, this clone is medium-sized. The gene calls are TRBV5-1 and TRBJ1-2, with D perhaps matching TRBD1 (6 bases). The CDR3 runs 16 residues. V gave up 4 bases and J gave up 0 bases, with 16 bases separating them. Germline CDR1 reads SGHRS; CDR2 reads YFSETQ. In DNA form, the CDR3 reads TGCGCCAGCAGCGTACGACCCGACAGGACTAACTATGGCTACACCTTC. Its translation is CASSVRPDRTNYGYTF.

By sample fraction, this clone is large. This chain's CDR3 is CASSRLAGDYEQYF. The CDR3 DNA follows: TGTGCCAGCAGCCGACTAGCGGGGGACTACGAGCAGTACTTC. The J gene is TRBJ2-7, the V gene TRBV6-5; 12 bases agree with TRBD2. The germline gives CDR1 MNHEY, CDR2 SVGAGI. This CDR3 is built from 14 residues. The V and J ends lost 6 bases and 3 bases, in that order; junction bases with no gene match: 3.